This T cell receptor beta chain was profiled in a study of breast tumors, draining lymph nodes, adjacent tissues (dated by TCRdb to 2016 to 2018). Study-level background: Breast cancer patients provided tumor, adjacent nontumor tissue and axillary lymph nodes, and the study compared the TCR beta repertoires across these three sources. The study was designed to assess the relationships and possible T-cell exchange between tumor, surrounding tissue and draining lymph node repertoires in human breast cancer. Study-level results and caveats: The data were considered consistent with most tumor T cells being derived from the lymph node and subsequently expanding within tumor tissue. The conclusion that tumor T cells originate in lymph nodes was framed as consistent with a hypothesis rather than directly demonstrated. Tumors showed preferential V and J gene usage, and their T-cell repertoire diversity fell below that of lymph nodes yet above that of nontumor tissue. In luminal-like breast cancer, tumor and nontumor tissue repertoires resembled each other significantly more than in basal-like breast cancer.

Concerning this clonotype itself: What antigen it recognizes has not been identified. The junction shows a germline mismatch at one end, possibly a read error.

Sequencing relied on an Illumina HiSeq 2000. Multiplex PCR amplification was used to generate the TCR beta chain libraries. High-throughput sequencing was used to analyze the amplified TCR beta chain products. The public reads were reprocessed in TCRdb via fastp at Q25 and MiXCR, keeping in-frame beta chains. Rows with a matching CDR3 protein are joined into one entry that keeps the most common DNA and genes. A total of approximately 100,000 distinct CDR3 sequences appear in this sample, approximately 21% of them only once. Approximately 1.2% of the sample lies in the top ten. The CDR3, cysteine through phenylalanine, is 16 amino acids long. Only CDR3 DNA is held: 48 bases, read in frame from base 1. CDR1 and CDR2 were assigned from the germline V gene as MNHNS and SASEGT. The axillary draining lymph nodes of breast cancer patients were the source of the lymph node samples.

The sequence is built from TRBV6-1 and TRBJ2-5; a weak D assignment points to TRBD2 (6 bases agree). The source of this sequence is a female donor with breast cancer. Some clones in this sample may be carry-over from other donors' samples. Sample: axillary lymph node tissue. The CDR3 protein is CASDGQLGGYQEAQYF. The bases read TGTGCCAGCGATGGGCAACTTGGGGGGTACCAAGAGGCCCAGTACTTC.